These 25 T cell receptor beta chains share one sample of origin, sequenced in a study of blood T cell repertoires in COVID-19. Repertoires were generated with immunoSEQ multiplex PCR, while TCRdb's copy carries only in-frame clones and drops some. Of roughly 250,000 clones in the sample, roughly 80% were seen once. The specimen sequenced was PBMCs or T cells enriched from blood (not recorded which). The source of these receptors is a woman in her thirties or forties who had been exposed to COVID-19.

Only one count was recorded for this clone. CDR3 nucleotide sequence: TGCGCCAGCAGCTTCACAGGGCGGGACAATGAGCAGTTCTTC. Translated, it gives CASSFTGRDNEQFF. The rearrangement links TRBV5-1 to TRBJ2-1; tentatively, D is TRBD1 (6 bases). From germline, CDR1 is SGHRS and CDR2 YFSETQ. V lost 2 bases to trimming and J lost 5 bases, with 11 bases between them. The CDR3 runs 14 residues.

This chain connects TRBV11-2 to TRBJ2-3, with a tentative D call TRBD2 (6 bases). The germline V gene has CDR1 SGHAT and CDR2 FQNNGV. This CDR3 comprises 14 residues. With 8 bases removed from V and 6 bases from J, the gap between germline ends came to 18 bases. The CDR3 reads CASALRGGIDTQYF. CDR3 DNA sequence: TGTGCCAGCGCACTCCGTGGAGGGATCGATACGCAGTATTTT.

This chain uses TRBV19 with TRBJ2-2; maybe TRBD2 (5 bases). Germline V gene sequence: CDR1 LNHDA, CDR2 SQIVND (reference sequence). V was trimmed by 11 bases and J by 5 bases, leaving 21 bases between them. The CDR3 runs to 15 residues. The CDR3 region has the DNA TGTGCCTCCCAGGAGGACCGGTGGTTTACCGGGGAGCTGTTTTTT. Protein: CASQEDRWFTGELFF. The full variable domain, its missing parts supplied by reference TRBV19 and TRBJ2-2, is DGGITQSPKYLFRKEGQNVTLSCEQNLNHDAMYWYRQDPGQGLRLIYYSQIVNDFQKGDIAEGYSVSREKKESFPLTVTSAQKNPTAFYLCASQEDRWFTGELFFGEGSRLTVL.

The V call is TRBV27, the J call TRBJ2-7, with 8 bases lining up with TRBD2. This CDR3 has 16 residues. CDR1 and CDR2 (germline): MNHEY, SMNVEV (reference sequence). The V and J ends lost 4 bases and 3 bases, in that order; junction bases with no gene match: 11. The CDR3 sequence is CASSSGGVDSLYEQYF. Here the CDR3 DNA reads TGTGCCAGCAGTTCCGGGGGGGTGGACAGCCTCTACGAGCAGTACTTC.

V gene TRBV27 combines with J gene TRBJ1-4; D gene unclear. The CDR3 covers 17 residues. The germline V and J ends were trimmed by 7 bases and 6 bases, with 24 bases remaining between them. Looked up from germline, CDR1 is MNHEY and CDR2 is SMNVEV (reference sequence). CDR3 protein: CASILEPRPFQDEKLFF. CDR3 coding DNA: TGTGCCAGCATTCTTGAGCCCCGACCCTTCCAGGATGAAAAACTGTTTTTT.

The CDR3 DNA is TGCGCCAGCACCGTACAGGGGTCGGTCTACACCTTC. This encodes CASTVQGSVYTF. The chain carries TRBV5-1 and TRBJ1-2; TRBD1 matches 7 bases. After removal of 6 bases from V and 10 bases from J, the junction contained 9 bases not matched to a gene. Germline V lookup: CDR1 SGHRS, CDR2 YFSETQ. The CDR3 is made up of 12 amino acids.

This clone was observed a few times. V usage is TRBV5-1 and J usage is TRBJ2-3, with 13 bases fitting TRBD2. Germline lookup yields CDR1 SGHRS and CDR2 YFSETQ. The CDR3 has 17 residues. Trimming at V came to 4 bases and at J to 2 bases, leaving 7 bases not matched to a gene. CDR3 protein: CASSPGTSGDFTDTQYF. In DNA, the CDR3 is TGCGCCAGCAGCCCGGGGACTAGCGGGGATTTCACAGATACGCAGTATTTT.

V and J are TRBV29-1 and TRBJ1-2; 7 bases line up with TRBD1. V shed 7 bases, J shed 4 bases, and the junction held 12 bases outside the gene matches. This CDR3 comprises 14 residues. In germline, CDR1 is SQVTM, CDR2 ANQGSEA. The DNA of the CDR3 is TGCAGCGCCCGAGACAGGGCTGGGTTCTATGGCTACACCTTC. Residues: CSARDRAGFYGYTF.

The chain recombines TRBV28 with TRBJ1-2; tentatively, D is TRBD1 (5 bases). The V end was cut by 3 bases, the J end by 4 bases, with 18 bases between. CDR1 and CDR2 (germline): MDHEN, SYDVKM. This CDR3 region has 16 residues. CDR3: CASSLTGQPGGYGYTF. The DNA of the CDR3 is TGTGCCAGCAGTTTGACGGGGCAACCGGGGGGCTATGGCTACACCTTC.

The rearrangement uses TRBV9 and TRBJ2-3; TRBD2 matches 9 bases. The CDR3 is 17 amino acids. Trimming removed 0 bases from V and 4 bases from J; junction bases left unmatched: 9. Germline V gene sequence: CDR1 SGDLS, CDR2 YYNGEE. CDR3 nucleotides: TGTGCCAGCAGCGTAGCGGCCAGCGGGGGGCGCCCAGATACGCAGTATTTT. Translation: CASSVAASGGRPDTQYF.

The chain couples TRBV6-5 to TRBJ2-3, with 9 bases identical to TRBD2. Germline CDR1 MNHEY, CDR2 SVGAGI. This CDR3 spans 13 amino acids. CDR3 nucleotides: TGTCCCAAAGGGGCGGGGGGGCGAGATACGCAGTATTTT. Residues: CPKGAGGRDTQYF.

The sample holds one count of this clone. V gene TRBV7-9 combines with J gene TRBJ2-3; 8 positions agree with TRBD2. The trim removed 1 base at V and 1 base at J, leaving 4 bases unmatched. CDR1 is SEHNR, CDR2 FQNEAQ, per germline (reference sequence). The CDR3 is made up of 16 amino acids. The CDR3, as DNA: TGTGCCAGCAGCTTAGGACGGGGGGGCGGCACAGATACGCAGTATTTT. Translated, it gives CASSLGRGGGTDTQYF. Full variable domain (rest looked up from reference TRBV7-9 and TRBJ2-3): DTGVSQNPRHKITKRGQNVTFRCDPISEHNRLYWYRQTLGQGPEFLTYFQNEAQLEKSRLLSDRFSAERPKGSFSTLEIQRTEQGDSAMYLCASSLGRGGGTDTQYFGPGTRLTVL.

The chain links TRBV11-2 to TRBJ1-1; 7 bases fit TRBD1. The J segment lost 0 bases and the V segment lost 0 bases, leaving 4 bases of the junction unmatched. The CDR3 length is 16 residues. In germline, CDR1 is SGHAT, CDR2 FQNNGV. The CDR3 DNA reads TGTGCCAGCAGCTTAGAGGAGACAGGGCTGAACACTGAAGCTTTCTTT. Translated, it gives CASSLEETGLNTEAFF.

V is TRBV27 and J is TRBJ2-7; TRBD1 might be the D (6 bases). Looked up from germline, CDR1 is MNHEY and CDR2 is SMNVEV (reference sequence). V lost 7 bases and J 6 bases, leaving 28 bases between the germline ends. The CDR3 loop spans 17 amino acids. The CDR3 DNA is TGTGCCAGCAACCTCAAGCAGGGGTCAAACTTGATCGGCGAGCAGTACTTC. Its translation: CASNLKQGSNLIGEQYF.

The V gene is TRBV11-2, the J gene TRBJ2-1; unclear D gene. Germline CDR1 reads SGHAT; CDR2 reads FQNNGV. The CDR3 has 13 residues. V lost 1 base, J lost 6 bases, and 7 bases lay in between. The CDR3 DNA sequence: TGTGCCAGCAGCTTAGTAGCCCGCAATGAGCAGTTCTTC. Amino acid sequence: CASSLVARNEQFF. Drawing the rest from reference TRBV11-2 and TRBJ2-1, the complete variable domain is EAGVAQSPRYKIIEKRQSVAFWCNPISGHATLYWYQQILGQGPKLLIQFQNNGVVDDSQLPKDRFSAERLKGVDSTLKIQPAKLEDSAVYLCASSLVARNEQFFGPGTRLTVL.

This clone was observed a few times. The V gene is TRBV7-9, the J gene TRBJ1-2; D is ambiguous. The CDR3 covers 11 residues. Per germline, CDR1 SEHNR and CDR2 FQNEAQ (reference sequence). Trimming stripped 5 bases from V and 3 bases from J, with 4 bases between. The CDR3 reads CASSRDYGYTF. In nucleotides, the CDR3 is TGTGCCAGCAGCCGAGACTATGGCTACACCTTC.

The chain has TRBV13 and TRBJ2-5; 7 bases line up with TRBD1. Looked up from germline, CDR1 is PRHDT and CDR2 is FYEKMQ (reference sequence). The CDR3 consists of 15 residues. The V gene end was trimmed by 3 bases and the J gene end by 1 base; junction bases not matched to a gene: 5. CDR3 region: CASSFEGATQETQYF. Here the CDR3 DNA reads TGTGCCAGCAGCTTCGAGGGGGCGACCCAAGAGACCCAGTACTTC.

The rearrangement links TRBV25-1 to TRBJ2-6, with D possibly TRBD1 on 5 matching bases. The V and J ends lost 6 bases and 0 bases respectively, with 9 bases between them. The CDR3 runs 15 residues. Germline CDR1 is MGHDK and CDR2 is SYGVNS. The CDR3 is CASRDSHSGANVLTF. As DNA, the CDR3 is TGTGCCAGCAGAGACAGCCACTCTGGGGCCAACGTCCTGACTTTC. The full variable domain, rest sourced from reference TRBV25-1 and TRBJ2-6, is EADIYQTPRYLVIGTGKKITLECSQTMGHDKMYWYQQDPGMELHLIHYSYGVNSTEKGDLSSESTVSRIRTEHFPLTLESARPSHTSQYLCASRDSHSGANVLTFGAGSRLTVL.

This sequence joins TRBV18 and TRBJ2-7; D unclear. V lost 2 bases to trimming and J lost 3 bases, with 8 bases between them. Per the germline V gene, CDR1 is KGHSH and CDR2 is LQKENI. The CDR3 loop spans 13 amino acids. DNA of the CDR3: TGTGCCAGCTCACCATCATCGGGCTACGAGCAGTACTTC. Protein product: CASSPSSGYEQYF. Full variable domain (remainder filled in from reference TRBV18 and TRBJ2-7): NAGVMQNPRHLVRRRGQEARLRCSPMKGHSHVYWYRQLPEEGLKFMVYLQKENIIDESGMPKERFSAEFPKEGPSILRIQQVVRGDSAAYFCASSPSSGYEQYFGPGTRLTVT.

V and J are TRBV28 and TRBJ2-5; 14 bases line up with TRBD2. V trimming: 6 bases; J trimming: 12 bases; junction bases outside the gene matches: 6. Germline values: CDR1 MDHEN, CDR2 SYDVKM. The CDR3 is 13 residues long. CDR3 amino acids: CASSPRLAGGEYF. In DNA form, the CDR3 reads TGTGCCAGCAGCCCAAGACTAGCGGGGGGGGAGTACTTC.

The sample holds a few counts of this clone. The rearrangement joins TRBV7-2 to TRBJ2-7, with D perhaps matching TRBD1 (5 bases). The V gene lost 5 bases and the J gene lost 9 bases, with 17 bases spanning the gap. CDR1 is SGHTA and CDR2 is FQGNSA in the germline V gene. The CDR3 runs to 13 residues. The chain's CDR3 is CASSPVGIQGQYF. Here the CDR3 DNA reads TGTGCCAGCAGCCCAGTGGGGATCCAGGGGCAGTACTTC.

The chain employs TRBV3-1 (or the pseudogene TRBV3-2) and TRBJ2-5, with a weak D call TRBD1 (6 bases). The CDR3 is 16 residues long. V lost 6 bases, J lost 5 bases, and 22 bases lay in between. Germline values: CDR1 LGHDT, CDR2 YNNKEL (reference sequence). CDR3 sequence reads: CASRRREGEVWETQYF. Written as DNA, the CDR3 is TGTGCCAGCAGACGCCGTGAGGGGGAAGTTTGGGAGACCCAGTACTTC.

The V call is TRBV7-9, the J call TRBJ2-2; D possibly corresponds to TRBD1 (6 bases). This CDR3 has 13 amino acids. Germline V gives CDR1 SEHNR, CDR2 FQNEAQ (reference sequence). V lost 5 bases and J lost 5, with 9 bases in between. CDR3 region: CASSAGQTGELFF. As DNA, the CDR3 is TGTGCCAGCAGCGCCGGACAGACCGGGGAGCTGTTTTTT.

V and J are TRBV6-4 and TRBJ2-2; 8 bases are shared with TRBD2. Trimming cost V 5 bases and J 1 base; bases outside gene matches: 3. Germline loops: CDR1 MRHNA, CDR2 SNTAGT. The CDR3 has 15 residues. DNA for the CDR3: TGTGCCAGCAGTACAAGCGGGGGGAACACCGGGGAGCTGTTTTTT. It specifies CASSTSGGNTGELFF.

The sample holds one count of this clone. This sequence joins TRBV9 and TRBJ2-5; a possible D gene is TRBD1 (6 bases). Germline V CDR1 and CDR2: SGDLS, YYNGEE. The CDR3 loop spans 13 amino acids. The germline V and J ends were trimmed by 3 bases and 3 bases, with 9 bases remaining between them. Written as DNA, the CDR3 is TGTGCCAGCAGCGCTACAGGGAAAGAGACCCAGTACTTC. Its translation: CASSATGKETQYF.